This T cell receptor (beta chain) is from a study of shared clonotypes between healthy human individuals. Unsorted samples relied on around 100 million PBMCs, which served as the source of genomic DNA. The V end lost 4 bases, the J end lost 6 bases, and 11 bases lay between the germline ends. Germline CDR1 SGHTA, CDR2 FQGNSA. This CDR3 is 13 amino acids long. The repertoire was sequenced with immunoSEQ multiplex PCR; TCRdb's copy has only in-frame clones and lacks some. Among about 520,000 clones listed, about 78% were seen once. V gene TRBV7-2 combines with J gene TRBJ2-3; D is unresolved. The receptor was isolated from a woman aged 40 to 49 in good health. Some clones in this sample may be carry-over from other donors' samples. Sequencing was performed on PBMCs. This CDR3 is CASSSGPYDTQYF. The CDR3 DNA follows: TGTGCCAGCAGCTCGGGTCCCTACGATACGCAGTATTTT.